This TCR beta chain stems from a study of tumor-infiltrating lymphocytes in primary liver carcinoma. Blood RNA was derived from unsorted whole blood, and germline DNA was extracted too. Comment on this clonotype: One junction end disagrees with the germline gene, perhaps due to a read error.

From approximately 500 ng total RNA, TCR beta cDNA was generated with a primer in the constant region. Three nested multiplex PCR rounds of slightly modified ARM-PCR generated TCR beta libraries. Running 10 cycles apiece, the first two PCR rounds relied on TRBV1-TRBV30 forward primers together with a C-beta reverse primer. TCRdb used MiXCR to reprocess the multiplex PCR reads, holding one entry per CDR3 protein. The profile shows 330,000 or so distinct CDR3 sequences, around 60% of them singletons. The germline V gene has CDR1 SGHAT and CDR2 FQDESV (reference sequence). The CDR3 consists of 15 residues.

V gene TRBV11-1 combines with J gene TRBJ2-1, with 12 bases fitting TRBD2. This receptor was identified in a man aged 35-49 years with primary liver carcinoma and hepatitis B virus infection. Sequenced input: peripheral blood. CDR3 protein: CASTIGLAGNNEEFF. Here the CDR3 DNA reads TGTGCCAGCACCATCGGACTAGCGGGGAACAATGAGGAGTTCTTC.